This T cell receptor delta chain was sequenced in a study of γδ T cells in repeated Plasmodium falciparum infection. Comments on this clone: The amino acid sequence in TCRdb belongs to a much larger clone and departs from this DNA's translation at residue 5, likely a sequencing read error; the sequence shown is translated from the DNA.

CDR1 is TSWWSYY and CDR2 is QGS in the germline V gene. Trimming took off 4 bases at V and 5 bases at J, with 14 bases between the two ends. This CDR3 spans 14 amino acids. TCRdb re-called the multiplex PCR reads using CATT. The profile shows over 55,000 delta-chain clones, 1.7% of them singletons. Gammadelta T cells were flow-sorted from PBMC into Vgamma9/Vdelta2+ and Vdelta2-negative populations for bulk analysis. V usage is TRDV1 and J usage is TRDJ1; TRDD2 might be the D (6 bases). The sequence derives from a pool of human donors (malaria-infected and uninfected, not separated). The sequenced sample consisted of gamma-delta T cells from blood. The CDR3 sequence is CALGGSFRPDKLIF. The CDR3 DNA sequence: TGTGCTCTTGGGGGCTCCTTCCGACCTGATAAACTCATCTTT.